What follows is one T cell receptor beta chain and its context. The antigen is unknown. The sample comes from a study of cytomegalovirus exposure and HLA in healthy donors. Study overall: For the approximately 400 genotyped donors, about 81% fell within the Caucasian-associated ancestry cluster.

General study points: HLA alleles were associated with 17,000 or so TCR beta sequences in a later analysis at 0.05 false discovery rate. Most CMV-associated TCR beta chains were later found to appear HLA-restricted.

Primers for the PCR totalled 60 Vbeta and 13 Jbeta. Profiled with immunoSEQ multiplex PCR; TCRdb holds only in-frame clones, not every one. The sample includes about 160,000 clones, roughly 80% of them seen just once. Losses at the gene ends were 7 bases for V and 2 bases for J; bases not matched to a gene: 6. This CDR3 region has 15 residues. Germline CDR1 reads LGHNT; CDR2 reads FRNRAP. The receptor was isolated from a male donor in good health and CMV-seropositive. The specimen sequenced was PBMCs. V is TRBV12-5 and J is TRBJ2-3; 10 bases align to TRBD2. The CDR3 DNA is TGTGCTAGTGCATCTGGGACTAGCGACACAGATACGCAGTATTTT. Translation gives CASASGTSDTDTQYF.